The 21 T cell receptor beta chains in this list originate from one sample, sequenced in a study of T cells in Graves' hyperthyroidism and ophthalmopathy. The investigators amplified TCR beta CDR3 regions from RNA transcripts. RT-PCR in the first round (using the HTBI primer set) targeted the TCR CDR3. TCRdb redid the calling of the multiplex PCR reads with MiXCR, one entry per CDR3 protein. The table has nearly 750,000 distinct CDR3 sequences, around a third seen once. The specimen sequenced was blood. The receptors come from a woman in her 40s with Graves' hyperthyroidism.

This clonotype was seen many times. The genes are TRBV29-1 and TRBJ2-7; D not resolved. CDR3 length: 12 residues. Per germline, CDR1 SQVTM and CDR2 ANQGSEA. Trimming removed 7 bases at V and 7 bases at J, with 17 bases between. The chain's CDR3 is CSAVRPSREQYF. The CDR3 region has the DNA TGCAGCGCTGTTAGGCCGAGCCGGGAGCAGTACTTC.

This clonotype came up a few times. This chain joins TRBV14 and TRBJ1-3; D gene unclear. The CDR3 consists of 16 residues. Looked up from germline, CDR1 is SGHDN and CDR2 is FVKESK. V lost 0 bases and J 0 bases, leaving 9 bases between the germline ends. Here the CDR3 DNA reads TGTGCCAGCAGCCAAGATAGTGGCGACTCTGGAAACACCATATATTTT. Protein: CASSQDSGDSGNTIYF.

This clonotype was found many times. This sequence joins TRBV6-5 and TRBJ1-6; D gene ambiguous. The CDR3 spans 12 residues. V was cut by 5 bases and J by 15 bases, with 14 bases left in between. CDR1 and CDR2 from the germline V gene are MNHEY and SVGAGI. In DNA, the CDR3 is TGTGCCAGCAGTCGAAGCACCGGGCTCCTCCACTTT. It specifies CASSRSTGLLHF.

As concerns this clonotype: A much larger clone lies one base from this, so it may be a read error. The J gene is TRBJ2-5, the V gene TRBV4-1; either TRBD1 or TRBD2 may fit D (5 bases each). The germline V gene encodes CDR1 MGHRA and CDR2 YSYEKL. Trimming took off 4 bases at V and 2 bases at J, with 14 bases between the two ends. CDR3 length: 15 amino acids. CDR3 nucleotide sequence: TGCGCCAGCAGCCCTGGCATGGGGGAGCAAGAGACCCAGTACTTC. Its protein is CASSPGMGEQETQYF.

This clonotype was observed a handful of times. As DNA, the CDR3 is TGTGCCAGCAGTGGGGGTACGGGGAGAGACCAAGAGACCCAGTACTTC. The encoded protein is CASSGGTGRDQETQYF. The genes are TRBV12-3 or TRBV12-4 and TRBJ2-5; D possibly uses TRBD1 or TRBD2 (5 bases each). V was pared by 5 bases and J by 0 bases, with 16 bases between. CDR3 length: 16 residues.

This clonotype has at least ten counts. The J gene is TRBJ2-7, the V gene TRBV19; D tentatively fits TRBD1 or TRBD2 (5 bases each). Germline CDR1 is LNHDA and CDR2 is SQIVND (reference sequence). V dropped 5 bases and J dropped 2 bases, with 16 bases sitting between them. The CDR3 is 15 amino acids. CDR3 coding DNA: TGTGCCAGTAGTCGACGGGACCCTCCCACCTACGAGCAGTACTTC. Its protein is CASSRRDPPTYEQYF.

CDR3 coding DNA: TGTGCCAGCTCATCGGTTGACACCCACACTGAAGCTTTCTTT. It encodes CASSSVDTHTEAFF. The rearrangement uses TRBV12-3 or TRBV12-4 and TRBJ1-1; D gene ambiguous. Trimming took 8 bases from V and 3 from J, leaving 16 bases between them. The CDR3 covers 14 residues.

The table lists this clonotype with a few counts. The rearrangement uses TRBV7-9 and TRBJ2-7, with a weak D call TRBD1 (6 bases). CDR3 length: 14 amino acids. CDR1 and CDR2 (germline): SEHNR, FQNEAQ (reference sequence). V lost 8 bases and J lost 7, with 21 bases in between. Here the CDR3 reads CASSPPNRDGEQYF. CDR3 sequence (DNA): TGTGCCAGCTCACCACCTAACAGGGACGGGGAGCAGTACTTC.

J is TRBJ1-6 and V is TRBV29-1; TRBD1 agrees at 9 bases. This CDR3 comprises 14 residues. Per the germline V gene, CDR1 is SQVTM and CDR2 is ANQGSEA. Trimming cost V 7 bases and J 3 bases; bases outside gene matches: 4. The CDR3 is CSAQTGGYNSPLHF. The CDR3 nucleotides are TGCAGCGCACAGACAGGGGGCTATAATTCACCCCTCCACTTT.

This clonotype appeared many times. The genes are TRBV2 and TRBJ2-7, with D perhaps TRBD2 (6 bases). Between the trimmed V and J ends, which lost 7 bases and 5 bases, there was a span of 15 bases. Looked up from germline, CDR1 is SNHLY and CDR2 is FYNNEI. The CDR3 sequence is 13 residues long. CDR3 protein: CASIGTGDHEQYF. DNA of the CDR3: TGTGCCAGCATAGGCACGGGAGATCACGAGCAGTACTTC.

This clonotype was seen only a few times. The chain couples TRBV7-2 to TRBJ1-5; perhaps TRBD1 as D (5 bases). The germline gives CDR1 SGHTA, CDR2 FQGNSA. Trimming cost V 6 bases and J 7 bases, with 19 bases left between them. The CDR3 totals 15 residues. CDR3 region: CASRAGPLESQPQHF. Written as DNA, the CDR3 is TGTGCCAGCAGAGCGGGGCCTCTGGAGTCACAGCCCCAGCATTTT.

Notes on this clonotype: A clone one base away is much larger, so this may be a read error. The chain carries TRBV5-4 and TRBJ2-5; D uncertain. The CDR3 is 14 residues long. Germline CDR1 is SGHNT and CDR2 is YYREEE (reference sequence). This CDR3 reads CASNLGTAQETQYF. The DNA of the CDR3 is TGTGCCAGCAACTTGGGTACAGCTCAAGAGACCCAGTACTTC. The full variable domain, in which reference TRBV5-4 and TRBJ2-5 provide the parts outside the CDR3, is ETGVTQSPTHLIKTRGQQVTLRCSSQSGHNTVSWYQQALGQGPQFIFQYYREEENGRGNFPPRFSGLQFPNYSSELNVNALELDDSALYLCASNLGTAQETQYFGPGTRLLVL.

This clonotype was seen a handful of times. The chain links TRBV5-8 to TRBJ1-2; D ambiguous. Trimming cost V 10 bases and J 3 bases, with 22 bases left between them. This CDR3 spans 15 amino acids. CDR1 is SGHTS and CDR2 is YDEGEE in the germline V gene. The CDR3 region is CARANRPGSDYGYTF. DNA for the CDR3: TGTGCCCGCGCCAATAGGCCCGGGTCGGACTATGGCTACACCTTC. Variable domain in full (rest from reference TRBV5-8 and TRBJ1-2): EAGVTQSPTHLIKTRGQQATLRCSPISGHTSVYWYQQALGLGLQFLLWYDEGEERNRGNFPPRFSGRQFPNYSSELNVNALELEDSALYLCARANRPGSDYGYTFGSGTRLTVV.

V and J are TRBV7-2 and TRBJ2-7; the D call may be TRBD1 or TRBD2 (7 bases each). This CDR3 has 15 residues. Trimming took 5 bases from V and 3 from J, leaving 17 bases between them. The V gene's germline CDR1 is SGHTA and CDR2 FQGNSA. CDR3 region: CASSPGGAASYEQYF. CDR3 nucleotides: TGTGCCAGCAGCCCAGGGGGGGCGGCGAGCTACGAGCAGTACTTC.

This clonotype was observed at least ten times. This chain connects TRBV2 to TRBJ2-5, with D tentatively TRBD1 (5 bases). The CDR3 runs 12 residues. Germline CDR1 reads SNHLY; CDR2 reads FYNNEI. Trimming removed 8 bases from V and 2 bases from J, with 9 bases in between. This CDR3 reads CASGAVQETQYF. The CDR3 nucleotides are TGTGCCAGCGGGGCCGTACAAGAGACCCAGTACTTC. Based on the CDR3 plus reference TRBV2 and TRBJ2-5, the full variable domain is EPEVTQTPSHQVTQMGQEVILRCVPISNHLYFYWYRQILGQKVEFLVSFYNNEISEKSEIFDDQFSVERPDGSNFTLKIRSTKLEDSAMYFCASGAVQETQYFGPGTRLLVL.

The gene calls are TRBV20-1 and TRBJ1-3; no definite D call. The germline V gene encodes CDR1 DFQATT and CDR2 SNEGSKA (reference sequence). Trimming removed 7 bases from V and 4 bases from J, with 20 bases in between. The CDR3 extends over 15 amino acids. CDR3 nucleotide sequence: TGCAGTGAAACAATGCCCCGGCAGCCGGGAAACACCATATATTTT. Protein product: CSETMPRQPGNTIYF.

This clonotype was observed a few times. This sequence joins TRBV12-3 or TRBV12-4 and TRBJ2-7, with TRBD2 identical over 10 bases. The CDR3 is made up of 15 amino acids. V lost 6 bases, J lost 4 bases, and 9 bases stayed unmatched. CDR3 in amino acids: CASSGSSGRLYEQYF. CDR3 nucleotide sequence: TGTGCCAGCAGCGGCAGTAGCGGGAGGTTGTACGAGCAGTACTTC.

This sequence joins TRBV14 and TRBJ2-6, with D unclear. The CDR3 totals 15 residues. Germline values: CDR1 SGHDN, CDR2 FVKESK. V was pared by 2 bases and J by 0 bases, with 5 bases between. CDR3 sequence (DNA): TGTGCCAGCAGCCAACAGTTCTCTGGGGCCAACGTCCTGACTTTC. Protein: CASSQQFSGANVLTF.

This clonotype was detected only a few times. CDR3 sequence (DNA): TGCAGCGCCTCGACAGGGGGGGACTATGGCTACACCTTC. As protein: CSASTGGDYGYTF. This rearrangement joins TRBV29-1 to TRBJ1-2; 9 bases are a match to TRBD1. The CDR3 is 13 residues long. Germline CDR1 and CDR2: SQVTM and ANQGSEA. The V and J ends lost 7 bases and 3 bases, in that order; junction bases with no gene match: 6.

The rearrangement uses TRBV29-1 and TRBJ2-7; maybe TRBD1 (5 bases). Per the germline V gene, CDR1 is SQVTM and CDR2 is ANQGSEA. Trimming cost V 4 bases and J 3 bases, with 10 bases left between them. This CDR3 spans 12 amino acids. CDR3 sequence: CSVADSDYEQYF. The CDR3 DNA reads as TGCAGCGTTGCTGACAGTGACTACGAGCAGTACTTC.

The chain employs TRBV9 and TRBJ1-1; maybe TRBD1 (6 bases). Germline CDR1 SGDLS, CDR2 YYNGEE. Trimming left V 3 bases short and J 5 bases short, with 14 bases between. CDR3 length: 14 residues. In nucleotides, the CDR3 is TGTGCCAGCAGCGCAGAAGGGGGGATGACTGAAGCTTTCTTT. Translating it yields CASSAEGGMTEAFF.